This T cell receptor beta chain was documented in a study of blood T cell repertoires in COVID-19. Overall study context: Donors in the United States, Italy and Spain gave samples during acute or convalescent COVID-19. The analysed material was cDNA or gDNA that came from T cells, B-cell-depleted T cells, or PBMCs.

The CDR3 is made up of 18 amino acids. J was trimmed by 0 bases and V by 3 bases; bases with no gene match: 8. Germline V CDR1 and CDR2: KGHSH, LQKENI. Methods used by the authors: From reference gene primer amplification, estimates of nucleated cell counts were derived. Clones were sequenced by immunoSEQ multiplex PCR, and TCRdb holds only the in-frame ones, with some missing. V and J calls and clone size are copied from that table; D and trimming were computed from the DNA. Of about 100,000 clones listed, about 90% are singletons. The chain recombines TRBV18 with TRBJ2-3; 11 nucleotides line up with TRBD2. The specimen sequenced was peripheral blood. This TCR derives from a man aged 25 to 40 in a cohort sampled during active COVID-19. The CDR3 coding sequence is TGTGCCAGCTCACCGGGGACTAGCGGTTCCCTTAGCACAGATACGCAGTATTTT. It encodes CASSPGTSGSLSTDTQYF.